This TCR beta chain was recorded in a study of blood T cell repertoires in COVID-19. Study-wide context: Samples of COVID-19 (acute and convalescent) were obtained from the United States, Italy and Spain.

Per the original data handling: Amplification of reference gene primers provided the estimated nucleated cell counts. TCRdb's copy holds only in-frame clones and misses some; the assay was immunoSEQ multiplex PCR. The DNA was the basis for D and trimming; V, J and clone size are from that table. The table lists about 85,000 clones, 90% of them singletons. The CDR3 has 14 amino acids. V dropped 3 bases and J dropped 14 bases, with 19 bases sitting between them. Germline lookup yields CDR1 MDHEN and CDR2 SYDVKM. What was sequenced was peripheral blood. V is TRBV28 and J is TRBJ1-4; a possible D gene is TRBD1 (6 bases). The receptor was isolated from an elderly woman with active or convalescent COVID-19. The CDR3 loop is CASSFAQGVFGLFF. CDR3 nucleotides: TGTGCCAGCAGTTTCGCACAGGGAGTCTTTGGGCTGTTTTTT.